Below are 28 T cell receptor beta chains sequenced from a single sample in a study of OX40 agonist ivuxolimab in advanced cancers. Assay: immunoSEQ multiplex PCR; the TCRdb copy retains only in-frame clones and omits some. The table records 20,000 to 25,000 clones, around 87% of them present only once. The material sequenced was CD4+ or CD8+ T cells sorted from blood, taken in a trial of the OX40 agonist ivuxolimab. Receptors originate from an adult with an advanced solid tumor such as melanoma, head and neck, liver or kidney cancer.

V is TRBV4-3 and J is TRBJ2-5; TRBD2 might be the D (5 bases). There are 15 residues in the CDR3. Germline V lookup: CDR1 LGHNA, CDR2 YSLEER. V was shortened by 2 bases and J by 11 bases, with 21 bases between the two germline ends. The CDR3 here is CASSQSFGGTGEQYF. The DNA for the CDR3 is TGCGCCAGCAGCCAATCTTTCGGAGGCACCGGGGAGCAGTACTTC.

The chain employs TRBV7-7 and TRBJ2-1; 12 bases map to TRBD1. The CDR3 consists of 16 residues. J lost 7 bases, V lost 4 bases, and 8 bases had no gene match. CDR1 is SSHAT and CDR2 is FNYEAQ in the germline V gene (reference sequence). The CDR3 protein is CASSSSGTGGWNEQFF. Written as DNA, the CDR3 is TGTGCCAGCAGCTCCTCCGGGACAGGGGGCTGGAATGAGCAGTTCTTC.

The chain has TRBV10-3 and TRBJ1-4; 9 bases fit TRBD1. With V trimmed by 2 bases and J by 4 bases, 11 bases remained unmatched. The germline gives CDR1 ENHRY, CDR2 SYGVKD. This CDR3 contains 18 residues. CDR3 nucleotides: TGTGCCATCAGTGAGCAGACAGGGGGACGCGAAAATAATGAAAAACTGTTTTTT. The encoded protein is CAISEQTGGRENNEKLFF.

The chain combines TRBV30 with TRBJ1-1, with no clear D. V was pared by 5 bases and J by 1 base, with 14 bases between. This CDR3 is built from 14 residues. Germline V gene data show CDR1 as GTSNPN and CDR2 as SVGIG (reference sequence). The CDR3 protein is CAWGVGIPNTEAFF. The DNA of the CDR3 is TGTGCCTGGGGGGTCGGGATTCCGAACACTGAAGCTTTCTTT.

The genes are TRBV6-1 and TRBJ1-4; D perhaps matches TRBD1 (6 bases). Trimming removed 3 bases from V and 7 bases from J, with 15 bases in between. The CDR3 spans 15 residues. Per the germline V gene, CDR1 is MNHNS and CDR2 is SASEGT. Here the CDR3 reads CASSDSGGWGEKLFF. In DNA form, the CDR3 reads TGTGCCAGCAGTGATTCCGGGGGCTGGGGTGAAAAACTGTTTTTT.

The gene calls are TRBV9 and TRBJ2-1, with 8 bases lining up with TRBD2. This CDR3 is built from 16 residues. The ends lost 0 bases at V and 6 bases at J; junction bases unmatched: 8. Germline V CDR1 and CDR2: SGDLS, YYNGEE. The CDR3 here is CASSVEGAGVLNEQFF. CDR3 in DNA: TGTGCCAGCAGCGTAGAGGGAGCGGGGGTCCTCAATGAGCAGTTCTTC.

The CDR3 protein is CASSSDGNTEAFF. DNA of the CDR3: TGTGCCAGCAGCTCCGACGGGAACACTGAAGCTTTCTTT. V is TRBV7-8 and J is TRBJ1-1; the D is unclear. Between the trimmed V and J ends, which lost 4 bases and 1 base, there was a span of 7 bases. This CDR3 comprises 13 residues. Germline V gene lookup returns CDR1 SGHVS and CDR2 FQNEAQ.

This rearrangement joins TRBV7-9 to TRBJ2-1; D is uncertain. The CDR3 contains 13 residues. V was cut by 3 bases and J by 2 bases, with 5 bases left in between. Germline CDR1 is SEHNR and CDR2 is FQNEAQ (reference sequence). The CDR3 reads CASSFGTYNEQFF. Written as DNA, the CDR3 is TGTGCCAGCAGCTTTGGGACCTACAATGAGCAGTTCTTC.

The V gene is TRBV4-2, the J gene TRBJ2-1; D perhaps matches TRBD1 (7 bases). From germline, CDR1 is LGHNA and CDR2 YNFKEQ. V shed 1 base and J shed 7 bases, with 17 bases lying between them. The CDR3 consists of 16 residues. The CDR3 bases are TGTGCCAGCAGCCAAGGCGGGACAGTGGGTCGGAATGAGCAGTTCTTC. It is translated as CASSQGGTVGRNEQFF.

The CDR3 nucleotides read TGTGCCAGTAGTATCATCGCAGTCCCTGCCACTGAAGCTTTCTTT. Its protein is CASSIIAVPATEAFF. The chain recombines TRBV19 with TRBJ1-1, with D unclear. From germline, CDR1 is LNHDA and CDR2 SQIVND (reference sequence). V lost 3 bases to trimming and J lost 4 bases, with 15 bases between them. CDR3 length equals 15 residues.

The chain uses TRBV6-1 and TRBJ2-2, with 7 positions matching TRBD1. V trimming: 9 bases; J trimming: 5 bases; junction bases outside the gene matches: 9. The V gene's germline CDR1 is MNHNS and CDR2 SASEGT. The CDR3 spans 14 residues. The CDR3 here is CARETGYLTGELFF. DNA of the CDR3: TGTGCCAGAGAGACAGGGTACTTGACCGGGGAGCTGTTTTTT.

This chain uses TRBV10-3 with TRBJ2-1, with D perhaps TRBD1 (7 bases). V gave up 7 bases and J gave up 4 bases, with 20 bases separating them. The CDR3 sequence is 16 residues long. CDR1 and CDR2 from the germline V gene are ENHRY and SYGVKD. For the CDR3, the DNA is TGTGCCATCAACTCTCCCGACAGGGACTTATACAATGAGCAGTTCTTC. It is translated as CAINSPDRDLYNEQFF.

This chain uses TRBV16 with TRBJ1-2; D is unclear. The V and J ends lost 6 bases and 8 bases respectively, with 19 bases between them. Germline V lookup: CDR1 KGHSY, CDR2 FQNENV. This CDR3 contains 14 residues. CDR3 loop: CASSPLGGSSGYTF. In DNA, the CDR3 is TGTGCCAGCAGTCCCCTAGGAGGGTCGAGCGGCTACACCTTC.

This clone has more than one count but fewer than ten. The J gene is TRBJ1-2, the V gene TRBV15; D perhaps matches TRBD1 (6 bases). CDR1 is LNHNV and CDR2 is YYDKDF in the germline V gene (reference sequence). The V end was cut by 5 bases, the J end by 2 bases, with 12 bases between. The length of the CDR3 is 14 residues. The CDR3 DNA is TGTGCCACCAGCCCCCGGACAGCAAACTATGGCTACACCTTC. Protein product: CATSPRTANYGYTF.

CDR3 sequence reads: CASRLGQVMSYEQYF. The DNA of the CDR3 is TGTGCCAGCAGGCTAGGACAGGTTATGTCCTACGAGCAGTACTTC. The V gene is TRBV6-6, the J gene TRBJ2-7; 7 bases fit TRBD1. From germline, CDR1 is MNHNY and CDR2 SVGAGI (reference sequence). The J segment lost 1 base and the V segment lost 6 bases, leaving 9 bases of the junction unmatched. CDR3 length equals 15 residues.

The J gene is TRBJ2-5, the V gene TRBV7-9; TRBD1 aligns across 8 bases. After removal of 4 bases from V and 1 base from J, the junction contained 11 bases not matched to a gene. Germline values: CDR1 SEHNR, CDR2 FQNEAQ (reference sequence). This CDR3 spans 17 amino acids. CDR3: CASSSPRTGTGQETQYF. The CDR3, as DNA: TGTGCCAGCAGCTCCCCACGGACCGGGACAGGCCAAGAGACCCAGTACTTC.

This chain links TRBV7-6 with TRBJ2-2; D is possibly TRBD1 or TRBD2 (5 bases each). Trimming removed 4 bases at V and 1 base at J, with 13 bases between. CDR1 and CDR2 from the germline V gene are SGHVS and FNYEAQ. The CDR3 sequence is 16 residues long. As DNA, the CDR3 is TGTGCCAGCAGCTCCCATGCAGGGAGGAACACCGGGGAGCTGTTTTTT. Translating it yields CASSSHAGRNTGELFF.

The genes are TRBV27 and TRBJ2-7; no clear D gene. This CDR3 has 13 amino acids. CDR1 and CDR2 from the germline V gene are MNHEY and SMNVEV (reference sequence). Trimming took off 5 bases at V and 6 bases at J, with 14 bases between the two ends. The CDR3 region is CASSELPRIEQYF. The CDR3 bases are TGTGCCAGCAGTGAATTACCCCGCATCGAGCAGTACTTC.

The V and J genes are TRBV30 and TRBJ1-3; no clear D gene. Germline CDR1 is GTSNPN and CDR2 is SVGIG (reference sequence). The CDR3 totals 15 residues. V lost 0 bases and J lost 3, with 12 bases in between. CDR3 DNA: TGTGCCTGGAGTGTCGTAAGGGAAATTGGAAACACCATATATTTT. Its translation: CAWSVVREIGNTIYF.

J is TRBJ2-7 and V is TRBV30; D call uncertain. The V gene lost 5 bases and the J gene lost 2 bases, with 10 bases spanning the gap. In germline, CDR1 is GTSNPN, CDR2 SVGIG (reference sequence). This CDR3 has 12 residues. The CDR3 sequence: CAWDDKPYEQYF. The CDR3 nucleotides are TGTGCCTGGGACGACAAGCCCTACGAGCAGTACTTC.

This chain joins TRBV7-6 and TRBJ2-5, with 14 bases that match TRBD2. Germline V CDR1 and CDR2: SGHVS, FNYEAQ. The CDR3 length is 17 residues. V dropped 1 base and J dropped 4; count of bases not matched to a gene: 5. DNA of the CDR3: TGTGCCAGCAGCTTAGGACTAGCGGGGGGGCCAGGAGAGACCCAGTACTTC. It is translated as CASSLGLAGGPGETQYF.

J is TRBJ2-5 and V is TRBV6-1; D may be TRBD1 or TRBD2 (5 bases each). This CDR3 comprises 15 residues. CDR1 is MNHNS, CDR2 SASEGT, per germline. Trimming removed 3 bases from V and 5 bases from J, with 16 bases in between. CDR3 nucleotide sequence: TGTGCCAGCAGTGACTACCCGGGGCTGGGGGAGACCCAGTACTTC. Translating it yields CASSDYPGLGETQYF.

The chain has TRBV4-1 and TRBJ1-4, with D hard to call. The CDR3 is 15 residues long. The V gene lost 1 base and the J gene lost 4 bases, with 10 bases spanning the gap. Germline loops: CDR1 MGHRA, CDR2 YSYEKL. CDR3 loop: CASSQVLQFNEKLFF. Here the CDR3 DNA reads TGCGCCAGCAGCCAAGTATTACAGTTTAATGAAAAACTGTTTTTT.

V and J are TRBV2 and TRBJ2-3; 9 bases agree with TRBD2. The length of the CDR3 is 15 residues. The trim removed 7 bases at V and 4 bases at J, leaving 9 bases unmatched. CDR1 SNHLY and CDR2 FYNNEI come from the germline V gene. The CDR3 reads CASILGGLAADTQYF. The CDR3 bases are TGTGCCAGCATCCTCGGGGGACTAGCTGCAGATACGCAGTATTTT.

This clone was seen just once. The V call is TRBV2, the J call TRBJ2-7; D unresolved. V lost 6 bases to trimming and J lost 2 bases, with 8 bases between them. Looked up from germline, CDR1 is SNHLY and CDR2 is FYNNEI. CDR3 size: 12 residues. The CDR3: CASSYLTYEQYF. In DNA form, the CDR3 reads TGTGCCAGCAGCTATCTAACCTACGAGCAGTACTTC. The full variable domain, completed using reference TRBV2 and TRBJ2-7, is EPEVTQTPSHQVTQMGQEVILRCVPISNHLYFYWYRQILGQKVEFLVSFYNNEISEKSEIFDDQFSVERPDGSNFTLKIRSTKLEDSAMYFCASSYLTYEQYFGPGTRLTVT.

The chain links TRBV11-2 to TRBJ2-1; the D is unclear. Germline V gives CDR1 SGHAT, CDR2 FQNNGV. Deletions cut 4 bases from V and 10 bases from J, with 11 bases between. The CDR3 length is 12 residues. CDR3 sequence: CASSSPTEEQFF. The CDR3 coding sequence is TGTGCCAGCAGCTCCCCCACAGAGGAGCAGTTCTTC.

The count of this clone is one. Distinct nucleotide sequences in the sample also encode this CDR3. The chain uses TRBV19 and TRBJ2-7; D might be TRBD1 or TRBD2, each matching 5 bases. Germline V gene data show CDR1 as LNHDA and CDR2 as SQIVND (reference sequence). The CDR3 runs 14 residues. V dropped 5 bases and J dropped 7 bases, with 18 bases sitting between them. CDR3 sequence: CASSWGPTGREQYF. CDR3 DNA: TGTGCCAGTAGTTGGGGACCAACCGGGCGAGAGCAGTACTTC.

The chain employs TRBV10-3 and TRBJ2-3; a possible D gene is TRBD1 (5 bases). This CDR3 spans 15 amino acids. The germline V gene has CDR1 ENHRY and CDR2 SYGVKD. Trimming pared 7 bases from V and 1 base from J, leaving 15 bases between. The CDR3 DNA is TGTGCCATCATGCAGGGCGGTTCAGGCACAGATACGCAGTATTTT. This translates into CAIMQGGSGTDTQYF.